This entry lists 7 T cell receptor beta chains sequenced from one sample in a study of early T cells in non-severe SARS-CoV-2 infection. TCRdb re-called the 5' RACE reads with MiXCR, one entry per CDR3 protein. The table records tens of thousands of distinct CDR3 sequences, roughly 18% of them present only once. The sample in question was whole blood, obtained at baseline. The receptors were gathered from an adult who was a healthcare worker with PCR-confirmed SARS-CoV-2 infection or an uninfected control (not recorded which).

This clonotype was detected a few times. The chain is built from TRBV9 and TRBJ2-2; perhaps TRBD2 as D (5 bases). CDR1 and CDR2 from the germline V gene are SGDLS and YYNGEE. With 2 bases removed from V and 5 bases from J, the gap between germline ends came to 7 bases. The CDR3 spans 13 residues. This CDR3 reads CASSVWETGELFF. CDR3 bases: TGTGCCAGCAGCGTGTGGGAGACCGGGGAGCTGTTTTTT.

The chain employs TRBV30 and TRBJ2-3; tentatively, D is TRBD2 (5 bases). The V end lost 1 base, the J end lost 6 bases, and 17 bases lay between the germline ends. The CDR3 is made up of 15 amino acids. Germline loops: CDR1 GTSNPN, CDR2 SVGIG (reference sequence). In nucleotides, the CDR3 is TGTGCCTGGAGTGCGGAGGTAGAATCGAGGGATACGCAGTATTTT. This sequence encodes CAWSAEVESRDTQYF.

CDR3 amino acids: CASSLGTQDLYGYTF. The CDR3 DNA follows: TGTGCCAGCAGCCTCGGGACGCAGGACCTCTATGGCTACACCTTC. The genes are TRBV4-2 and TRBJ1-2; tentative D call: TRBD1 (5 bases). The V gene lost 4 bases and the J gene lost 4 bases, with 16 bases spanning the gap. CDR1 LGHNA and CDR2 YNFKEQ come from the germline V gene. The CDR3 totals 15 residues.

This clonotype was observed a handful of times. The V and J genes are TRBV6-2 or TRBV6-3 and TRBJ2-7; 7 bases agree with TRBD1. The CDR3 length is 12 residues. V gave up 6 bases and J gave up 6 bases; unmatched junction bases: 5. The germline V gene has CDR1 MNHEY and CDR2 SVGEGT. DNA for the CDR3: TGTGCCAGCAGCCCGACAGGGTTCGAGCAGTACTTC. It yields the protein CASSPTGFEQYF.

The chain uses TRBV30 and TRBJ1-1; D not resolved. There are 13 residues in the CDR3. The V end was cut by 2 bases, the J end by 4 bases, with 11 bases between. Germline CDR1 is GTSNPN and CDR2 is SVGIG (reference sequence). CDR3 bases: TGTGCCTGGAGTCGACTGCGGGGCACTGAAGCTTTCTTT. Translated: CAWSRLRGTEAFF.

The CDR3 spells CASSSRTSGSGEQYF. The CDR3 region has the DNA TGTGCCAGCAGCTCCCGGACTAGCGGGAGTGGCGAGCAGTACTTC. This chain connects TRBV7-2 to TRBJ2-7; 13 bases match TRBD2. The V segment lost 4 bases and the J segment 6 bases; nucleotides outside the gene matches: 6. Germline V CDR1 and CDR2: SGHTA, FQGNSA. This CDR3 region has 15 residues.

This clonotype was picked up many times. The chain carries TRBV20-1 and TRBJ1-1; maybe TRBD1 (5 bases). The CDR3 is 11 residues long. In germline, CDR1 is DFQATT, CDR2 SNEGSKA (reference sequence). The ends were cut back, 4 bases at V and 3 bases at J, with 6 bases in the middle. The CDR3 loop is CSAKGYTEAFF. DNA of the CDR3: TGCAGTGCTAAGGGGTACACTGAAGCTTTCTTT.